Below are 25 T cell receptor beta chains sequenced from a single sample in a study of blood T cell repertoires in COVID-19. Data came from immunoSEQ multiplex PCR; TCRdb stores just in-frame clones and leaves some out. Here the sample spans about 140,000 clones, 80% to 90% being singletons. Sequencing used peripheral blood. The receptors come from a woman aged 40 to 49 with acute or convalescent COVID-19.

This chain links TRBV24-1 with TRBJ2-7, with unresolved D. Germline CDR1 KGHDR, CDR2 SFDVKD. V gave up 7 bases and J gave up 3 bases, with 33 bases separating them. The CDR3 runs 20 residues. The CDR3 region is CATSPPALAPPPPLRYEQYF. CDR3 in DNA: TGTGCCACCAGCCCGCCCGCGCTTGCTCCACCTCCTCCGCTACGCTACGAGCAGTACTTC.

J is TRBJ1-2 and V is TRBV6-2 or TRBV6-3; no firm D call. The V gene's germline CDR1 is MNHEY and CDR2 SVGEGT. CDR3 size: 13 residues. With 6 bases removed from V and 8 bases from J, the gap between germline ends came to 16 bases. Here the CDR3 reads CASSPRPLEGYTF. Written as DNA, the CDR3 is TGTGCCAGCAGCCCGCGGCCGCTCGAGGGCTACACCTTC.

The chain recombines TRBV7-9 with TRBJ2-5, with D maybe TRBD1 (6 bases). Per germline, CDR1 SEHNR and CDR2 FQNEAQ (reference sequence). This CDR3 is built from 15 residues. V shed 5 bases and J shed 5 bases, with 18 bases lying between them. The CDR3 DNA is TGTGCCAGCAGCCCGCGGATATGGGGGCAGGAGACCCAGTACTTC. It encodes CASSPRIWGQETQYF.

The gene calls are TRBV6-5 and TRBJ1-2; 8 bases are a match to TRBD1. After removal of 2 bases from V and 2 bases from J, the junction contained 1 base not matched to a gene. CDR3 length equals 14 residues. Germline assignment: CDR1 MNHEY and CDR2 SVGAGI. The CDR3 DNA reads TGTGCCAGCAGTTACGACAGGGGCAACTATGGCTACACCTTC. Protein: CASSYDRGNYGYTF.

The chain is built from TRBV19 and TRBJ2-1; a possible D gene is TRBD2 (5 bases). The CDR3 is 13 amino acids. Trimming removed 6 bases at V and 3 bases at J, with 9 bases between. The V gene's germline CDR1 is LNHDA and CDR2 SQIVND (reference sequence). For the CDR3, the DNA is TGTGCCAGTAGCGGGGTGCTCTACAATGAGCAGTTCTTC. The encoded protein is CASSGVLYNEQFF.

This sequence joins TRBV27 and TRBJ1-5; D is possibly TRBD1 (5 bases). Looked up from germline, CDR1 is MNHEY and CDR2 is SMNVEV (reference sequence). This CDR3 contains 14 residues. V lost 3 bases and J lost 3, with 9 bases in between. The DNA for the CDR3 is TGTGCCAGCAGTTTCACGGGGGTCAATCAGCCCCAGCATTTT. Amino acids: CASSFTGVNQPQHF.

V usage is TRBV19 and J usage is TRBJ2-7; 8 bases fit TRBD1. CDR1 LNHDA and CDR2 SQIVND come from the germline V gene (reference sequence). The CDR3 consists of 16 residues. The trim removed 3 bases at V and 3 bases at J, leaving 10 bases unmatched. The CDR3 loop reads CASSMTSGTGLYEQYF. The CDR3 DNA sequence: TGTGCCAGTAGTATGACCTCCGGGACAGGTCTCTACGAGCAGTACTTC.

The rearrangement joins TRBV3-1 (or the pseudogene TRBV3-2) to TRBJ1-4; a weak D match, TRBD1 (5 bases). The V gene's germline CDR1 is LGHDT and CDR2 YNNKEL (reference sequence). The V end was cut by 0 bases, the J end by 7 bases, with 6 bases between. CDR3 length: 13 residues. The CDR3 DNA follows: TGTGCCAGCAGCCAAGAAGGGGCTGAAAAACTGTTTTTT. Translation: CASSQEGAEKLFF.

This chain's CDR3 is CASSQDGVEEAAKNIQYF. The CDR3 coding sequence is TGCGCCAGCAGCCAAGATGGGGTGGAGGAGGCAGCCAAAAACATTCAGTACTTC. The chain recombines TRBV4-3 with TRBJ2-4, with D possibly TRBD2 on 5 matching bases. The V end lost 0 bases, the J end lost 0 bases, and 15 bases lay between the germline ends. Per the germline V gene, CDR1 is LGHNA and CDR2 is YSLEER. The CDR3 loop spans 18 amino acids.

This chain joins TRBV19 and TRBJ2-3; 8 bases align to TRBD1. The V and J ends lost 8 bases and 6 bases, in that order; junction bases with no gene match: 10. The CDR3 is 14 residues long. CDR1 is LNHDA, CDR2 SQIVND, per germline (reference sequence). The CDR3 here is CASSTGGSRDTQYF. The CDR3 DNA sequence: TGTGCCAGTTCAACAGGGGGTAGCAGGGATACGCAGTATTTT. Variable domain in full (rest from reference TRBV19 and TRBJ2-3): DGGITQSPKYLFRKEGQNVTLSCEQNLNHDAMYWYRQDPGQGLRLIYYSQIVNDFQKGDIAEGYSVSREKKESFPLTVTSAQKNPTAFYLCASSTGGSRDTQYFGPGTRLTVL.

The chain recombines TRBV3-1 (or the pseudogene TRBV3-2) with TRBJ1-4; TRBD1 is a possible D gene (5 bases). Germline-derived CDR1 and CDR2 are LGHDT and YNNKEL (reference sequence). Between the trimmed V and J ends, which lost 0 bases and 3 bases, there was a span of 8 bases. The CDR3 sequence is 15 residues long. CDR3 loop: CASSQDQQANEKLFF. The DNA of the CDR3 is TGTGCCAGCAGCCAAGATCAACAGGCTAATGAAAAACTGTTTTTT.

The rearrangement uses TRBV2 and TRBJ1-5, with 12 bases aligning to TRBD1. Germline V gene lookup returns CDR1 SNHLY and CDR2 FYNNEI. J lost 4 bases, V lost 4 bases, and 2 bases had no gene match. CDR3 length equals 15 residues. The CDR3 DNA reads as TGTGCCAGCAGTGGGGACAGGGGGCCGAATCAGCCCCAGCATTTT. It yields the protein CASSGDRGPNQPQHF.

The chain has TRBV3-1 (or the pseudogene TRBV3-2) and TRBJ2-7, with D maybe TRBD1 (6 bases). The germline gives CDR1 LGHDT, CDR2 YNNKEL (reference sequence). The CDR3 has 16 amino acids. V was clipped by 0 bases and J by 2 bases, with 14 bases between them. The CDR3 here is CASSQDAAGVTYEQYF. CDR3 DNA: TGTGCCAGCAGCCAAGATGCGGCAGGGGTCACCTACGAGCAGTACTTC.

A single count supports this clone. The chain uses TRBV12-3 or TRBV12-4 and TRBJ1-1; 7 bases line up with TRBD1. CDR3 length equals 12 residues. Unmatched junction bases numbered 3, after V lost 3 bases and J lost 8 bases. CDR3 amino acids: CASSFNRGEAFF. CDR3 in DNA: TGTGCCAGCAGTTTTAACAGGGGCGAAGCTTTCTTT.

The rearrangement uses TRBV11-3 and TRBJ1-1; D is ambiguous. The V gene's germline CDR1 is SGHNT and CDR2 YENEEA. The CDR3 runs to 11 residues. The CDR3 loop is CASHTYTEAFF. The CDR3 region has the DNA TGTGCTTCCCACACGTACACTGAAGCTTTCTTT.

The rearrangement joins TRBV19 to TRBJ1-5; 10 positions match TRBD1. Per the germline V gene, CDR1 is LNHDA and CDR2 is SQIVND (reference sequence). The length of the CDR3 is 15 residues. V trimming: 3 bases; J trimming: 4 bases; junction bases outside the gene matches: 3. Here the CDR3 reads CASSMTGGRNQPQHF. The CDR3, as DNA: TGTGCCAGTAGTATGACAGGGGGCCGGAATCAGCCCCAGCATTTT. The full variable domain, its missing parts supplied by reference TRBV19 and TRBJ1-5, is DGGITQSPKYLFRKEGQNVTLSCEQNLNHDAMYWYRQDPGQGLRLIYYSQIVNDFQKGDIAEGYSVSREKKESFPLTVTSAQKNPTAFYLCASSMTGGRNQPQHFGDGTRLSIL.

V and J are TRBV30 and TRBJ1-5; D not certain. V was pared by 7 bases and J by 8 bases, with 18 bases between. The V gene's germline CDR1 is GTSNPN and CDR2 SVGIG (reference sequence). This CDR3 contains 13 residues. The CDR3 region has the DNA TGTGCCTCCCGGGGTTCAGTCGGGGAGCCCCAGCATTTT. Translating gives CASRGSVGEPQHF.

This chain uses TRBV28 with TRBJ2-7, with D possibly TRBD2 on 6 matching bases. Germline V CDR1 and CDR2: MDHEN, SYDVKM. CDR3 size: 14 residues. V was trimmed by 5 bases and J by 2 bases, leaving 13 bases between them. CDR3 in DNA: TGTGCCAGCAGTGATGGGACTGAACCCTACGAGCAGTACTTC. Its translation is CASSDGTEPYEQYF.

The chain uses TRBV5-1 and TRBJ1-6, with D tentatively TRBD1 (5 bases). The germline V gene encodes CDR1 SGHRS and CDR2 YFSETQ. Deletions cut 3 bases from V and 6 bases from J, with 22 bases between. The CDR3 extends over 18 amino acids. CDR3 region: CASSSGHRIEAPNSPLHF. The CDR3 nucleotides are TGCGCCAGCAGCTCCGGACACCGGATCGAAGCACCTAATTCACCCCTCCACTTT.

This chain links TRBV6-5 with TRBJ1-1, with D tentatively TRBD1 (6 bases). Between the trimmed V and J ends, which lost 5 bases and 4 bases, there was a span of 14 bases. The CDR3 consists of 14 residues. Germline CDR1 MNHEY, CDR2 SVGAGI. CDR3 sequence (DNA): TGTGCCAGCAGTCGCCCAGGGGTGGGCACTGAAGCTTTCTTT. This gives the protein CASSRPGVGTEAFF.

The chain uses TRBV28 and TRBJ1-2; D unclear. CDR3 length: 13 amino acids. V gave up 6 bases and J gave up 4 bases, with 12 bases separating them. Germline CDR1 MDHEN, CDR2 SYDVKM. CDR3 sequence: CASRLTESYGYTF. CDR3 sequence (DNA): TGTGCCAGCAGACTTACAGAAAGCTATGGCTACACCTTC.

The J gene is TRBJ1-3, the V gene TRBV28; D is unclear. The ends were cut back, 6 bases at V and 0 bases at J, with 6 bases in the middle. This CDR3 is 13 amino acids long. Germline CDR1 reads MDHEN; CDR2 reads SYDVKM. CDR3 in amino acids: CASRRDSGNTIYF. CDR3 DNA sequence: TGTGCCAGCAGGCGAGACTCTGGAAACACCATATATTTT.

The count of this clone is one. The chain is built from TRBV14 and TRBJ1-6; D is ambiguous. The V end was cut by 5 bases, the J end by 1 base, with 9 bases between. The CDR3 is made up of 15 amino acids. Germline CDR1 is SGHDN and CDR2 is FVKESK. CDR3 sequence reads: CASSNRVSYNSPLHF. CDR3 coding DNA: TGTGCCAGCAGCAACAGAGTGTCCTATAATTCACCCCTCCACTTT.

CDR3 residues: CASSSPLGGRAETQYF. In DNA form, the CDR3 reads TGTGCCAGCAGCTCCCCCCTGGGCGGGAGGGCCGAAACGCAGTATTTT. This chain connects TRBV7-3 to TRBJ2-3, with 9 bases matching TRBD2. Trimming at V came to 4 bases and at J to 9 bases, leaving 14 bases not matched to a gene. This CDR3 spans 16 amino acids. CDR1 SGHTA and CDR2 FQGTGA come from the germline V gene.

This chain joins TRBV7-8 and TRBJ2-1, with 13 bases lining up with TRBD2. The V and J ends lost 5 bases and 16 bases, in that order; junction bases with no gene match: 5. In germline, CDR1 is SGHVS, CDR2 FQNEAQ. This CDR3 has 12 amino acids. This chain's CDR3 is CASSRTSGGIFF. The CDR3 DNA follows: TGTGCCAGCAGCAGGACTAGCGGGGGAATCTTCTTC.